This T cell receptor (beta chain) was captured by sequencing in a study of T cells in Graves' hyperthyroidism and ophthalmopathy. General observations from the study: A median about 6.5 months before onset, the model predicted ophthalmopathy. Most thyroid clonotypes expanded above 0.001 were also detected in blood.

Amplification of TCR beta CDR3 regions was performed using RNA transcripts as template. The primer set for the first-round RT-PCR of the TCR CDR3 was HTBI. MiXCR, applied by TCRdb to the multiplex PCR reads, yields one record per CDR3 protein. Of approximately 700,000 distinct CDR3 sequences listed, about 16% were seen once; the top ten hold under 8.5%. This clonotype was seen a few times. The antigen is not known. V was cut by 4 bases and J by 2 bases, with 9 bases left in between. The germline V gene has CDR1 PRHDT and CDR2 FYEKMQ (reference sequence). The CDR3 is 13 residues long. The clonotype originates from a man aged 18 to 29 with Graves' hyperthyroidism. The sequencing sample was made of blood. The rearrangement links TRBV13 to TRBJ2-7; D is unclear. This CDR3 reads CASSSDLPYEQYF. Written as DNA, the CDR3 is TGTGCCAGCAGCTCGGACCTGCCCTACGAGCAGTACTTC.